This T cell receptor beta chain came from a study of blood T cell repertoires in COVID-19. Across the whole study: Samples representing acute and convalescent COVID-19 were sourced from the United States, Italy and Spain. Sources were T cells, B-cell-depleted T cells, or PBMCs; the material itself was cDNA or gDNA.

Germline CDR1 MNHEY, CDR2 SVGAGI. This CDR3 spans 15 amino acids. V was pared by 0 bases and J by 2 bases, with 11 bases between. In the authors' workflow: How many nucleated cells were present was estimated from reference gene primer amplification. TCRdb's copy holds only in-frame clones and misses some; the assay was immunoSEQ multiplex PCR. The V and J calls and clone size are taken from that table; D and trimming were inferred from the DNA. The repertoire includes around 260,000 clones, about 89% of them detected once, and roughly 9.8% sits in the top ten. Sequencing was performed on peripheral blood. The chain links TRBV6-5 to TRBJ2-7; no clear D. The receptor was derived from a man in his forties who had recovered from COVID-19. The CDR3 DNA sequence: TGTGCCAGCAGTTACTCGTTCACGGTCCCCTACGAGCAGTACTTC. Encoded protein: CASSYSFTVPYEQYF.